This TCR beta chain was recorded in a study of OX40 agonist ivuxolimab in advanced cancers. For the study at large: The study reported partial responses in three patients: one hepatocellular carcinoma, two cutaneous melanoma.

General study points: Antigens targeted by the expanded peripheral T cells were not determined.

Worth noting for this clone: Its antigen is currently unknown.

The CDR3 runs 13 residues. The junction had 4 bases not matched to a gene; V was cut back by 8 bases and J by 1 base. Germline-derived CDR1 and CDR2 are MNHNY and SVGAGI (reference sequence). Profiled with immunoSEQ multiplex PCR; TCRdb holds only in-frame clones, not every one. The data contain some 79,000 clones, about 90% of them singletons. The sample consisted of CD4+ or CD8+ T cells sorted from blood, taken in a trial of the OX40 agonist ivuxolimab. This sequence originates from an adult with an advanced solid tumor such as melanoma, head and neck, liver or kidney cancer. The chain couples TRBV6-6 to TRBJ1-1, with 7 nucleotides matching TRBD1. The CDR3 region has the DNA TGTGCCAGCCGCCGGACAGGGAACACTGAAGCTTTCTTT. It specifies CASRRTGNTEAFF.